This T cell receptor beta chain was sequenced in a study of blood T cell repertoires in COVID-19. About the research overall: Donors in the United States, Italy and Spain gave samples during acute or convalescent COVID-19.

Authors' processing steps: Amplification from reference gene primers served as the basis for estimated nucleated cell counts. TCRdb's table, derived via immunoSEQ multiplex PCR, lists solely in-frame clones and lacks some. V and J calls and clone size follow that table, whereas D and trimming were derived from the DNA. The data contain 300,000 to 400,000 clones, approximately 86% of them seen just once; the ten biggest clones take up approximately 4.4%. The sample holds one count of this clone. The CDR3 loop spans 15 amino acids. V lost 5 bases, J lost 9 bases, and 12 bases stayed unmatched. Germline V lookup: CDR1 SGHTA, CDR2 FQGNSA.

The rearrangement links TRBV7-2 to TRBJ2-1, with 8 bases aligning to TRBD2. This TCR was sampled from a woman between 35 and 50 years old with acute COVID-19. Sequencing input: PBMCs or T cells enriched from blood (not recorded which). CDR3 coding DNA: TGTGCCAGCAGCGTATTACAGGGACTAGGATCTGAGCAGTTCTTC. Translated: CASSVLQGLGSEQFF.